The TCR beta chain described here comes from a study of OX40 agonist ivuxolimab in advanced cancers. Overall study: It was permissible to have had prior anti-PD-1, anti-PD-L1 or anti-CTLA-4 therapy, and around 41% had some.

Only in-frame clones appear in the TCRdb table, and some are missing; sequencing was by immunoSEQ multiplex PCR. The sample comprises about 67,000 clones, 70% to 90% of which are singletons, and around 2% rests with the top ten. Per the germline V gene, CDR1 is SGHAT and CDR2 is FQDESV (reference sequence). V shed 5 bases and J 2 bases; nucleotides not matched to a gene: 5. The CDR3 sequence is 15 residues long. This receptor was identified in an adult with an advanced solid tumor such as melanoma, head and neck, liver or kidney cancer. The V call is TRBV11-1, the J call TRBJ1-3, with TRBD1 matching over 8 bases. The sample consisted of CD4+ or CD8+ T cells sorted from blood, taken in a trial of the OX40 agonist ivuxolimab. The CDR3 sequence is CASSRTGFTGNTIYF. The CDR3 DNA reads TGTGCCAGCAGCCGGACAGGGTTTACTGGAAACACCATATATTTT.